Sequencing of this T cell receptor (beta chain) was carried out in a study of shared clonotypes between healthy human individuals. The V end lost 3 bases, the J end lost 6 bases, and 10 bases lay between the germline ends. The CDR3 extends over 12 amino acids. CDR1 SGDLS and CDR2 YYNGEE come from the germline V gene. Of note for this clone: Its antigen is currently unknown.

Assay: immunoSEQ multiplex PCR; the TCRdb copy retains only in-frame clones and omits some. The profile shows a few million clones, 93% of them singletons. CD45RO-negative, CCR7-selected cells formed the naive CD8 fraction, which excluded terminally differentiated effector memory CD45RA+ cells. Study findings and constraints: Clonotype sharing among donors, it was expected, would be affected by sequencing depth.

The sample was naive CD8+ T cells from PBMCs. The genes are TRBV9 and TRBJ2-7; D remains unclear. This clonotype was obtained from a man aged 18 to 35 in good health. Some clones in this sample may be carry-over from other donors' samples. In DNA form, the CDR3 reads TGTGCCAGCAGCGGAGACGATCGCGAGCAGTACTTC. Translation: CASSGDDREQYF.